Listed below are T cell receptor beta chains from one sample, sequenced in a study of graft-versus-host responses after intestinal transplantation. Sequenced by immunoSEQ multiplex PCR; TCRdb stores in-frame clones only, minus some. The table lists about 110,000 clones, around 95% of them singletons. These receptors' antigens are unknown. This sample comprised unstimulated CD8+ T cells sorted from spleen or lymph node cells, obtained before intestinal transplant. Receptors originate from a human donor who received an intestinal transplant. Both conserved end residues are part of each CDR3. D genes are given only for firm matches. Size values are once, few and many counts, or a class for expanded clones, and some rows have none.

TRBV9	.	.	TRBJ2-3	TGTGCCAGCAAAAAAACAGGGATTAAGGGGACGCAGTATTTT	CASKKTGIKGTQYF
TRBV29-1	.	.	TRBJ2-3	TGCAGCGTTGAAGATCCTCGAAGCCACCTTAGCACAGATACGCAGTATTTT	CSVEDPRSHLSTDTQYF
TRBV7-9	.	.	TRBJ2-5	TGTGCCAGCAGCTTCTCCCCAGGGGAATGGGAGCAGTACTTC	CASSFSPGEWEQYF
TRBV7-6	.	few	TRBJ1-1	TGTGCCAGCAGCCCCCGGATGAACACTGAAGCTTTCTTT	CASSPRMNTEAFF
TRBV11-2	TRBD2	.	TRBJ2-1	TGTGCCAGCAGCCGCGGGAGTTCCTACAATGAGCAGTTCTTC	CASSRGSSYNEQFF
TRBV9	TRBD2	once	TRBJ2-1	TGTGCCAGCAGTCCAGCGGGAGGGGGCGGTTATGAGCAGTTCTTC	CASSPAGGGGYEQFF
TRBV27	.	.	TRBJ2-7	TGTGCCAGCAGTTTCGCGACTACCTACGAGCAGTACTTC	CASSFATTYEQYF
TRBV11-2	TRBD2	.	TRBJ2-1	TGTGCCAGCACCTTTAGCGGGAGGGCAGACAATGAGCAGTTCTTC	CASTFSGRADNEQFF
TRBV4-1	.	.	TRBJ2-3	TGCGCCAGCAGCCAAGTGTTTTCGGGCGGGGCATGGACAGATACGCAGTATTTT	CASSQVFSGGAWTDTQYF
TRBV12-5	.	.	TRBJ2-2	TGTGCTAGTGGTTTGGGCCTTTTGAACGGGGAGCTGTTTTTT	CASGLGLLNGELFF
TRBV7-8	TRBD2	.	TRBJ2-1	TGTGCCAGCAGCTTAGCGGGACTATTCGAGAATGAGCAGTTCTTC	CASSLAGLFENEQFF
TRBV27	.	.	TRBJ2-2	TGTGCCAGCTCTCCAGGGTACGACACCGGGGAGCTGTTTTTT	CASSPGYDTGELFF
TRBV27	TRBD1	.	TRBJ1-1	TGTGCCAGCAGCCTACGTCGGACAGGCCCTCTAAATGAAGCTTTCTTT	CASSLRRTGPLNEAFF
TRBV9	.	.	TRBJ1-1	TGTGCCAGCAGCCCGAGACCCGCGGGGGTTAACACTGAAGCTTTCTTT	CASSPRPAGVNTEAFF